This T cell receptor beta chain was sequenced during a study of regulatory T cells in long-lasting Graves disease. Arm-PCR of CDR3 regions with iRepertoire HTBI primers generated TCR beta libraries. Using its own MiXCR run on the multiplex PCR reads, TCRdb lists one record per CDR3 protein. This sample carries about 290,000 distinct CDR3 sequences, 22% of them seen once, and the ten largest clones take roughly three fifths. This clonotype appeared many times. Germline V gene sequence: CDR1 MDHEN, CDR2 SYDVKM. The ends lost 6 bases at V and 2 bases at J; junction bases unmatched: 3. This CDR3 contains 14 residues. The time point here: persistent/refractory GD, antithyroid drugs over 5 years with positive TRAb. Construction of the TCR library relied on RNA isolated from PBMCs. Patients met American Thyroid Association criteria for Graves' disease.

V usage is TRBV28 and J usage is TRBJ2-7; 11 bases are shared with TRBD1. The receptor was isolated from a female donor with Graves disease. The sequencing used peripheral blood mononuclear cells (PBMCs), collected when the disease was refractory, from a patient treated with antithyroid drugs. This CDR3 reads CASRGTGGTYEQYF. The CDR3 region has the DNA TGTGCCAGCAGAGGGACAGGGGGTACCTACGAGCAGTACTTC.